This passage covers 12 T cell receptor beta chains from one sample sequenced in a study of T-cell memory formation after mild COVID-19. TCRdb used MiXCR to reprocess the 5' RACE reads, holding one entry per CDR3 protein. The sample lists 130,000 to 150,000 distinct CDR3 sequences, around 5.8% seen once, with around 1.9% in the top ten. Material for sequencing was PBMCs or a T cell subset sorted from them (not recorded which). These receptors were taken from an adult woman who had mild COVID-19 (a few samples of this study predate the infection). Cell type and time point are not known.

This clonotype has more than one count but fewer than ten. The chain carries TRBV7-2 and TRBJ2-5; no firm D call. CDR1 SGHTA and CDR2 FQGNSA come from the germline V gene. The CDR3 totals 13 residues. V lost 7 bases and J 4 bases, leaving 13 bases between the germline ends. In DNA, the CDR3 is TGTGCCAGCACCGTAAGCTGGGGAGAGACCCAGTACTTC. It encodes CASTVSWGETQYF.

This clonotype was detected ten times or more. V usage is TRBV6-2 or TRBV6-3 and J usage is TRBJ2-5; D unclear. This CDR3 is built from 14 residues. CDR1 and CDR2 from the germline V gene are MNHEY and SVGEGT. Trimming pared 5 bases from V and 1 base from J, leaving 11 bases between. The CDR3 here is CASSPNHSQETQYF. CDR3 nucleotide sequence: TGTGCCAGCAGTCCTAACCATTCCCAAGAGACCCAGTACTTC.

This clonotype was counted many times. V is TRBV6-5 and J is TRBJ2-5; perhaps TRBD2 as D (5 bases). From germline, CDR1 is MNHEY and CDR2 SVGAGI. CDR3 length equals 13 residues. The ends were cut back, 5 bases at V and 3 bases at J, with 10 bases in the middle. The CDR3 reads CASSRGLEETQYF. The CDR3 DNA reads TGTGCCAGCAGTCGAGGGCTCGAAGAGACCCAGTACTTC.

This clonotype came up a few times. The gene calls are TRBV20-1 and TRBJ1-6, with D possibly TRBD1 on 5 matching bases. CDR3 size: 13 residues. The germline gives CDR1 DFQATT, CDR2 SNEGSKA (reference sequence). V was clipped by 3 bases and J by 6 bases, with 9 bases between them. This CDR3 is CSARDTFNSPLHF. The CDR3 DNA reads as TGCAGTGCTAGGGACACATTTAATTCACCCCTCCACTTT.

This clonotype came up a few times. CDR3 coding DNA: TGCAGTTGGATGGAAGCTAGCACAGATACGCAGTATTTT. Translated, it gives CSWMEASTDTQYF. The gene calls are TRBV29-1 and TRBJ2-3; no firm D call. The CDR3 runs to 13 residues. Germline lookup yields CDR1 SQVTM and CDR2 ANQGSEA.

This clonotype was detected ten times or more. J is TRBJ2-7 and V is TRBV18; D ambiguous. This CDR3 contains 12 residues. V lost 1 base and J 5 bases, leaving 6 bases between the germline ends. Per germline, CDR1 KGHSH and CDR2 LQKENI. CDR3 nucleotide sequence: TGTGCCAGCTCACCACGGGCCGACGAGCAGTACTTC. Amino acid sequence: CASSPRADEQYF.

This clonotype showed up just a few times. The rearrangement links TRBV9 to TRBJ1-1; D perhaps matches TRBD1 (5 bases). Germline CDR1 reads SGDLS; CDR2 reads YYNGEE. The CDR3 covers 15 residues. Trimming pared 0 bases from V and 4 bases from J, leaving 13 bases between. This chain's CDR3 is CASSVVGGRGTEAFF. DNA of the CDR3: TGTGCCAGCAGCGTAGTTGGGGGAAGGGGCACTGAAGCTTTCTTT.

This sequence joins TRBV18 and TRBJ2-7; 7 bases line up with TRBD2. The CDR3 covers 16 residues. The germline CDR1 and CDR2 sequences are KGHSH and LQKENI. The J segment lost 1 base and the V segment lost 4 bases, leaving 10 bases of the junction unmatched. CDR3 in DNA: TGTGCCAGCTCACTTTATAGCGGGCCTAATTCCTACGAGCAGTACTTC. The encoded protein is CASSLYSGPNSYEQYF. Full variable domain (remainder filled in from reference TRBV18 and TRBJ2-7): NAGVMQNPRHLVRRRGQEARLRCSPMKGHSHVYWYRQLPEEGLKFMVYLQKENIIDESGMPKERFSAEFPKEGPSILRIQQVVRGDSAAYFCASSLYSGPNSYEQYFGPGTRLTVT.

This clonotype was seen many times. The chain recombines TRBV20-1 with TRBJ2-3; 8 bases are shared with TRBD2. With V trimmed by 0 bases and J by 3 bases, 5 bases remained unmatched. From germline, CDR1 is DFQATT and CDR2 SNEGSKA (reference sequence). This CDR3 has 15 residues. The CDR3 sequence: CSARDPGGPTDTQYF. DNA of the CDR3: TGCAGTGCTAGAGATCCGGGAGGGCCGACAGATACGCAGTATTTT.

In its sample, this clonotype was seen a few times. The chain uses TRBV3-1 and TRBJ2-4; 8 positions agree with TRBD2. There are 20 residues in the CDR3. J gave up 4 bases and V 4 bases, and 21 bases lay outside the gene matches. Germline CDR1 reads LGHDT; CDR2 reads YNNKEL (reference sequence). CDR3 DNA sequence: TGTGCCAGCAGCCCTGGTCTAGCGGGCATTGGGGTTCTAGCTAAAAACATTCAGTACTTC. It encodes CASSPGLAGIGVLAKNIQYF.

This clonotype was recorded many times. The chain recombines TRBV10-3 with TRBJ2-7; D unresolved. The V end was cut by 5 bases, the J end by 3 bases, with 14 bases between. Looked up from germline, CDR1 is ENHRY and CDR2 is SYGVKD. The CDR3 covers 14 residues. The CDR3 DNA is TGTGCCATCAGTCCCGCCCCCCGAAGCTACGAGCAGTACTTC. Its translation: CAISPAPRSYEQYF.

This clonotype was detected ten times or more. The V gene is TRBV5-1, the J gene TRBJ1-2; D remains ambiguous. This CDR3 comprises 17 residues. Trimming cost V 3 bases and J 2 bases, with 20 bases left between them. CDR1 and CDR2 (germline): SGHRS, YFSETQ. CDR3 amino acids: CASSSGGQTLVNYGYTF. The DNA for the CDR3 is TGCGCCAGCAGCTCGGGAGGGCAGACACTCGTGAACTATGGCTACACCTTC.